What follows is one T cell receptor (beta chain) and its context. This sample is part of a study of blood T cell repertoires in COVID-19. Profiled with immunoSEQ multiplex PCR; TCRdb holds only in-frame clones, not every one. In the table there are about 86,000 clones, about 82% of which are singletons. The sequence was collected from a man aged 50-60 years with acute or convalescent COVID-19. Sequenced sample: peripheral blood.

The DNA of the CDR3 is TGTGCCAGCAGCCAAGAAAAGAGGACTGGGACTAGCGGGAGAGGCTCCTACAATGAGCAGTTCTTC. Protein: CASSQEKRTGTSGRGSYNEQFF. The rearrangement links TRBV4-2 to TRBJ2-1; the match to TRBD2 covers 14 bases. The germline CDR1 and CDR2 sequences are LGHNA and YNFKEQ. This CDR3 comprises 22 residues. The ends lost 0 bases at V and 0 bases at J; junction bases unmatched: 13.